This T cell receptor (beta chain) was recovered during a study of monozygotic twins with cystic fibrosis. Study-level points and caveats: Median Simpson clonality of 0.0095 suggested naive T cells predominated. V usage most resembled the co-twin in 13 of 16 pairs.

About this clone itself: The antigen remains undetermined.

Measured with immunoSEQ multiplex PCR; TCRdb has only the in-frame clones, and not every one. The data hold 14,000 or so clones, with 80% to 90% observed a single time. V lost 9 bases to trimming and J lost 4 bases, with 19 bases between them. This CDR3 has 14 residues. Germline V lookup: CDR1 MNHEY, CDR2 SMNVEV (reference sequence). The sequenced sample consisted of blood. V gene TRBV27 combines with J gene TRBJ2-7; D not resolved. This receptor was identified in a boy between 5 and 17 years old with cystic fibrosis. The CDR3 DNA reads TGTGCCAGTAACTCCCTAGGGCCAGGATACGAGCAGTACTTC. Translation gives CASNSLGPGYEQYF.